This T cell receptor (beta chain) is from a study of T cells in Graves' hyperthyroidism and ophthalmopathy. Findings and limits, study-wide: Patients with ophthalmopathy were separated from those with stable hyperthyroidism by a 13 V-J model.

Looked up from germline, CDR1 is MNHEY and CDR2 is SVGEGT. The V and J ends lost 8 bases and 5 bases respectively, with 18 bases between them. This CDR3 contains 14 residues. A patient was excluded if there was uncontrolled infection, other autoimmune disease, pregnancy or lactation. Authors of the study amplified TCR beta CDR3 regions from RNA transcripts. The HTBI primer set was used in a first-round RT-PCR of the TCR CDR3. Each CDR3 protein gets one entry after TCRdb re-called the multiplex PCR reads with MiXCR. The data show about 520,000 distinct CDR3 sequences, with roughly 25% seen just once and approximately 10% held by the top ten. This clonotype has at least ten counts. The antigen is not known.

V is TRBV6-2 or TRBV6-3 and J is TRBJ2-5; no reliable D call. This clonotype was obtained from a woman aged 25 to 45 with Graves' ophthalmopathy. Sequenced: blood. The CDR3 sequence is CASVDSPTLETQYF. CDR3 DNA: TGTGCCAGCGTGGATAGCCCCACGTTGGAGACCCAGTACTTC.